This TCR beta chain derives from a study of CD8 T cells in ankylosing spondylitis. Making use of molecular barcodes, quantitative 5'-RACE generated TCR beta libraries. TCRdb reprocessed the 5' RACE reads with MiXCR, giving one entry per CDR3 protein. The sample lists some 130,000 distinct CDR3 sequences; about 7.3% were seen once. The table lists this clonotype with many counts. What it recognizes is unknown. Study-level points and caveats: Typical of ankylosing spondylitis blood, it appeared, was a TCR beta motif of several highly homologous variants. Disease-linked clones, CD8+, were relatively rare in peripheral blood.

The receptor was isolated from a female donor with ankylosing spondylitis or in good health (not recorded which). What was sequenced was blood, either unsorted or a sorted T cell fraction (not recorded which).

The CDR3 DNA sequence: TGTGCCAGCAGCCTCGGACAGGGAAACGAAAAACTGTTTTTT. Its translation: CASSLGQGNEKLFF. This sequence joins TRBV7-9 and TRBJ1-4; 8 nucleotides align to TRBD1. Per germline, CDR1 SEHNR and CDR2 FQNEAQ (reference sequence). After removal of 5 bases from V and 8 bases from J, the junction contained 7 bases not matched to a gene. The CDR3 loop spans 14 amino acids.